Below, 9 T cell receptor beta chains from the same sample are listed, as sequenced in a study of vaccination and CD4 T cells after COVID-19. Their specific antigens are unknown. With the Oncomine TCR Beta short-read assay, DNA from cultured CD4+ T cells was sequenced. Each CDR3 protein gets one entry after TCRdb re-called the PCR reads with MiXCR. The sample records 15,000 to 16,000 distinct CDR3 sequences, about three quarters being singletons. Treatment defined: 10-day PBMC culture with coronavirus spike peptide pools or control peptides (ViraFEST assay). The sequencing input was CD4+ T cells from blood, cultured in vitro. The receptor set was obtained from a human donor who had recovered from COVID-19.

This chain joins TRBV28 and TRBJ2-6, with D tentatively TRBD2 (5 bases). The V gene lost 0 bases and the J gene lost 0 bases, with 12 bases spanning the gap. Germline CDR1 reads MDHEN; CDR2 reads SYDVKM. The CDR3 covers 18 residues. CDR3 sequence reads: CASSLWDLTHSGANVLTF. In DNA form, the CDR3 reads TGTGCCAGCAGTTTATGGGACTTAACCCACTCTGGGGCCAACGTCCTGACTTTC.

The chain joins TRBV7-9 to TRBJ1-6; no definite D call. The CDR3 spans 14 residues. Per germline, CDR1 SEHNR and CDR2 FQNEAQ (reference sequence). V was shortened by 1 base and J by 1 base, with 2 bases between the two germline ends. CDR3 region: CASSLDSYNSPLHF. DNA of the CDR3: TGTGCCAGCAGCTTAGATTCCTATAATTCACCCCTCCACTTT. The variable domain in full, with the rest retrieved from reference TRBV7-9 and TRBJ1-6, is DTGVSQNPRHKITKRGQNVTFRCDPISEHNRLYWYRQTLGQGPEFLTYFQNEAQLEKSRLLSDRFSAERPKGSFSTLEIQRTEQGDSAMYLCASSLDSYNSPLHFGNGTRLTVT.

This clonotype is a singleton in its sample. The genes are TRBV6-1 and TRBJ1-1; maybe TRBD1 (6 bases). The V end lost 6 bases, the J end lost 6 bases, and 14 bases lay between the germline ends. Germline CDR1 is MNHNS and CDR2 is SASEGT. The CDR3 length is 13 residues. The CDR3 spells CASRSSRGSEAFF. CDR3 bases: TGTGCCAGCAGATCCTCCAGGGGATCTGAAGCTTTCTTT.

This chain uses TRBV6-1 with TRBJ2-7; 7 positions agree with TRBD1. The CDR3 runs 12 residues. V lost 9 bases to trimming and J lost 3 bases; unmatched junction nucleotides: 5. Germline values: CDR1 MNHNS, CDR2 SASEGT. The CDR3 DNA reads TGTGCCAGTCGGGACAGTGGCTACGAGCAGTACTTC. Translation gives CASRDSGYEQYF.

The CDR3 DNA follows: TGTGCCAGCAGTGGACCGCTGGGACAGGGAGGATATAGCAATCAGCCCCAGCATTTT. It specifies CASSGPLGQGGYSNQPQHF. V usage is TRBV6-1 and J usage is TRBJ1-5; 9 nucleotides agree with TRBD1. The V and J ends lost 4 bases and 0 bases, in that order; junction bases with no gene match: 13. The CDR3 extends over 19 amino acids. Germline V CDR1 and CDR2: MNHNS, SASEGT.

This sequence joins TRBV20-1 and TRBJ1-1, with 9 bases identical to TRBD1. Germline assignment: CDR1 DFQATT and CDR2 SNEGSKA (reference sequence). This CDR3 spans 12 amino acids. The J segment lost 6 bases and the V segment lost 6 bases, leaving 5 bases of the junction unmatched. The CDR3 DNA sequence: TGCAGTGCCGGAGACAGGGGGTCTGAAGCTTTCTTT. Residues: CSAGDRGSEAFF.

The rearrangement uses TRBV27 and TRBJ1-5; D uncertain. This CDR3 is 15 amino acids long. Trimming left V 3 bases short and J 0 bases short, with 9 bases between. Per the germline V gene, CDR1 is MNHEY and CDR2 is SMNVEV (reference sequence). In DNA form, the CDR3 reads TGTGCCAGCAGTTTTGGCGGCCATAGCAATCAGCCCCAGCATTTT. This encodes CASSFGGHSNQPQHF.

The rearrangement uses TRBV20-1 and TRBJ2-1; D gene uncertain. Germline values: CDR1 DFQATT, CDR2 SNEGSKA (reference sequence). CDR3 length equals 13 residues. The V gene lost 4 bases and the J gene lost 0 bases, with 7 bases spanning the gap. CDR3 sequence (DNA): TGCAGTGCTACTCGGGTCTCCTACAATGAGCAGTTCTTC. Translated: CSATRVSYNEQFF.

The gene calls are TRBV30 and TRBJ2-7; perhaps TRBD2 as D (6 bases). This CDR3 region has 13 residues. Germline CDR1 reads GTSNPN; CDR2 reads SVGIG (reference sequence). V was cut by 2 bases and J by 6 bases, with 14 bases left in between. The CDR3 protein is CAWSPRGGREQYF. CDR3 sequence (DNA): TGTGCCTGGAGTCCTCGCGGAGGGCGCGAGCAGTACTTC.